The 28 T cell receptor beta chains below were found in one sample sequenced in a study of blood T cell repertoires in COVID-19. Here immunoSEQ multiplex PCR was the method, and the copy in TCRdb shows in-frame clones only, minus some. This table has more than 95,000 clones, roughly three quarters appearing once. Material: peripheral blood. The origin of the receptors is a man aged 40-49 years with active or convalescent COVID-19.

V usage is TRBV11-2 and J usage is TRBJ2-3; a weak D match, TRBD1 (7 bases). There are 16 residues in the CDR3. CDR1 is SGHAT, CDR2 FQNNGV, per germline. With 2 bases removed from V and 3 bases from J, the gap between germline ends came to 15 bases. The CDR3: CASSLLAEGATDTQYF. As DNA, the CDR3 is TGTGCCAGCAGCTTACTCGCGGAGGGGGCAACAGATACGCAGTATTTT.

Concerning this clone itself: A read error may account for a junction end that differs from germline. This chain links TRBV5-1 with TRBJ2-1, with 11 nucleotides matching TRBD2. CDR1 is SGHRS, CDR2 YFSETQ, per germline. The CDR3 has 15 residues. Written as DNA, the CDR3 is TGCGCCAGCAGATTGGAGCTAGCGGGAGGCGATGAGCAGTTCTTC. Translating gives CASRLELAGGDEQFF.

This sequence joins TRBV7-9 and TRBJ2-7, with TRBD2 as a possible D gene (5 bases). V dropped 5 bases and J dropped 2 bases, with 13 bases sitting between them. This CDR3 region has 14 residues. The germline V gene has CDR1 SEHNR and CDR2 FQNEAQ (reference sequence). CDR3 in DNA: TGTGCCAGCAGCGTAAGTGACTACACCTACGAGCAGTACTTC. This encodes CASSVSDYTYEQYF.

The chain has TRBV28 and TRBJ1-4; D might be TRBD1 (6 bases). V lost 6 bases to trimming and J lost 3 bases, with 17 bases between them. The CDR3 covers 16 residues. The germline V gene has CDR1 MDHEN and CDR2 SYDVKM. In nucleotides, the CDR3 is TGTGCCAGCAGCCAAGGGGGGGTCTTTGCTAATGAAAAACTGTTTTTT. This sequence encodes CASSQGGVFANEKLFF.

The chain links TRBV7-3 to TRBJ2-2; D gene ambiguous. This CDR3 has 16 residues. The V end was cut by 4 bases, the J end by 0 bases, with 12 bases between. Per the germline V gene, CDR1 is SGHTA and CDR2 is FQGTGA. In DNA form, the CDR3 reads TGTGCCAGCAGCTCCCCGAGTCTAGCGAACACCGGGGAGCTGTTTTTT. Translation: CASSSPSLANTGELFF.

The V call is TRBV7-6, the J call TRBJ1-1; TRBD1 might be the D (5 bases). The germline V and J ends were trimmed by 0 bases and 11 bases, with 16 bases remaining between them. CDR1 and CDR2 from the germline V gene are SGHVS and FNYEAQ. The CDR3 is 14 residues long. For the CDR3, the DNA is TGTGCCAGCAGCTTAGCGGTCGAACTTAGGGGCGCTTTCTTT. This sequence encodes CASSLAVELRGAFF.

Written as DNA, the CDR3 is TGTGCCAGCAGCGTGACTAGCGGAGCCAACAATGAGCAGTTCTTC. This gives the protein CASSVTSGANNEQFF. V gene TRBV7-7 combines with J gene TRBJ2-1; 9 bases agree with TRBD2. The germline CDR1 and CDR2 sequences are SSHAT and FNYEAQ (reference sequence). This CDR3 region has 15 residues. After removal of 5 bases from V and 5 bases from J, the junction contained 7 bases not matched to a gene.

The rearrangement links TRBV6-2 or TRBV6-3 to TRBJ1-1; D call uncertain. Germline V gives CDR1 MNHEY, CDR2 SVGEGT. The CDR3 has 14 residues. V lost 6 bases and J lost 4, with 15 bases in between. The CDR3 DNA reads as TGTGCCAGCAGCACATTAGGAGACGGCACTGAAGCTTTCTTT. This codes for CASSTLGDGTEAFF.

The rearrangement joins TRBV2 to TRBJ1-6, with TRBD1 identical over 10 bases. CDR3 size: 15 residues. The junction had 7 bases not matched to a gene; V was cut back by 6 bases and J by 8 bases. Per the germline V gene, CDR1 is SNHLY and CDR2 is FYNNEI. The CDR3 sequence: CASSAKGQGYSPLHF. The CDR3 coding sequence is TGTGCCAGCAGCGCCAAGGGACAGGGGTATTCACCCCTCCACTTT.

The V call is TRBV6-1, the J call TRBJ2-7, with 8 positions matching TRBD2. Germline V lookup: CDR1 MNHNS, CDR2 SASEGT. The V segment lost 2 bases and the J segment 3 bases; nucleotides outside the gene matches: 6. The CDR3 consists of 15 residues. This CDR3 is CASSELFLAGYEQYF. In DNA, the CDR3 is TGTGCCAGCAGTGAACTGTTCCTAGCGGGCTACGAGCAGTACTTC.

This chain uses TRBV5-5 with TRBJ1-1, with a possible D match to TRBD1 (5 bases). Germline assignment: CDR1 SGHKS and CDR2 YYEKEE (reference sequence). This CDR3 spans 15 amino acids. Trimming took off 3 bases at V and 1 base at J, with 13 bases between the two ends. The DNA for the CDR3 is TGTGCCAGCAGCTCGGAGCCCAGGGAGAACACTGAAGCTTTCTTT. This encodes CASSSEPRENTEAFF.

V gene TRBV19 combines with J gene TRBJ2-5; 8 nucleotides line up with TRBD2. Losses at the gene ends were 10 bases for V and 1 base for J; bases not matched to a gene: 5. The CDR3 covers 13 residues. CDR1 is LNHDA, CDR2 SQIVND, per germline (reference sequence). The CDR3 bases are TGTGCCACCAAAGCGGGGGCCCAAGAGACCCAGTACTTC. Translation gives CATKAGAQETQYF.

The chain is built from TRBV5-4 and TRBJ2-5; TRBD1 aligns across 9 bases. V was pared by 5 bases and J by 5 bases, with 10 bases of the junction left unmatched. This CDR3 spans 15 amino acids. In germline, CDR1 is SGHNT, CDR2 YYREEE (reference sequence). The CDR3 bases are TGTGCCAGCAGTTCTACAGGGGGCGGGATGGAGACCCAGTACTTC. Encoded protein: CASSSTGGGMETQYF.

The gene calls are TRBV2 and TRBJ1-4; TRBD1 agrees at 9 bases. CDR1 and CDR2 (germline): SNHLY, FYNNEI. Unmatched junction bases numbered 13, after V lost 6 bases and J lost 8 bases. The CDR3 contains 16 residues. The CDR3 sequence: CASSLSRGTGLEKLFF. DNA of the CDR3: TGTGCCAGCAGCTTGAGTAGGGGGACAGGGTTAGAAAAACTGTTTTTT.

The chain combines TRBV5-1 with TRBJ2-2, with TRBD2 identical over 7 bases. The CDR3 extends over 15 amino acids. The junction had 10 bases not matched to a gene; V was cut back by 4 bases and J by 7 bases. The germline CDR1 and CDR2 sequences are SGHRS and YFSETQ. CDR3 in DNA: TGCGCCAGCAGCCTTACTAGCGCCCGGGTCGGGGAGCTGTTTTTT. Its protein product is CASSLTSARVGELFF. Combining the CDR3 with reference TRBV5-1 and TRBJ2-2 gives the whole variable domain KAGVTQTPRYLIKTRGQQVTLSCSPISGHRSVSWYQQTPGQGLQFLFEYFSETQRNKGNFPGRFSGRQFSNSRSEMNVSTLELGDSALYLCASSLTSARVGELFFGEGSRLTVL.

DNA of the CDR3: TGTGCCAGCAGCTCCCCGGGGGTTATCAATGAGCAGTTCTTC. Amino acid sequence: CASSSPGVINEQFF. The chain couples TRBV7-9 to TRBJ2-1; possibly TRBD2 for D (6 bases). The germline V gene has CDR1 SEHNR and CDR2 FQNEAQ (reference sequence). V lost 4 bases and J lost 6, with 13 bases in between. The CDR3 covers 14 residues.

CDR3 coding DNA: TGTGCCAGCAGCTTTTCAGGTGATGAGCAGTTCTTC. Residues: CASSFSGDEQFF. The V call is TRBV7-8, the J call TRBJ2-1, with no clear D. V gave up 3 bases and J gave up 8 bases, with 8 bases separating them. This CDR3 has 12 residues. Germline V gene data show CDR1 as SGHVS and CDR2 as FQNEAQ. Full variable domain (outside the CDR3, taken from reference TRBV7-8 and TRBJ2-1): GAGVSQSPRYKVAKRGQDVALRCDPISGHVSLFWYQQALGQGPEFLTYFQNEAQLDKSGLPSDRFFAERPEGSVSTLKIQRTQQEDSAVYLCASSFSGDEQFFGPGTRLTVL.

This chain connects TRBV12-3 or TRBV12-4 to TRBJ1-1, with D possibly TRBD1 on 6 matching bases. There are 12 residues in the CDR3. V was pared by 7 bases and J by 10 bases, with 16 bases between. This CDR3 reads CASTTQGYGAFF. CDR3 bases: TGTGCCAGCACCACTCAGGGGTATGGAGCTTTCTTT.

The chain has TRBV28 and TRBJ1-2, with TRBD1 as a possible D gene (5 bases). The germline V and J ends were trimmed by 3 bases and 8 bases, with 19 bases remaining between them. The CDR3 extends over 15 amino acids. Germline CDR1 MDHEN, CDR2 SYDVKM. CDR3 coding DNA: TGTGCCAGCAGTTTGGCGGGAGGGGTCCTCGGGGGCTACACCTTC. Protein product: CASSLAGGVLGGYTF.

This chain uses TRBV5-4 with TRBJ2-3; perhaps TRBD1 as D (6 bases). CDR1 is SGHNT and CDR2 is YYREEE in the germline V gene (reference sequence). With 3 bases removed from V and 2 bases from J, the gap between germline ends came to 7 bases. CDR3 length: 13 residues. The CDR3 reads CASSWDNTDTQYF. CDR3 nucleotides: TGTGCCAGCAGCTGGGACAACACAGATACGCAGTATTTT.

CDR3: CASSDEQETYGYTF. In DNA, the CDR3 is TGTGCCAGCAGTGACGAACAGGAAACATATGGCTACACCTTC. The chain employs TRBV2 and TRBJ1-2; TRBD1 is a possible D gene (5 bases). V was trimmed by 3 bases and J by 5 bases, leaving 13 bases between them. CDR1 and CDR2 (germline): SNHLY, FYNNEI. The CDR3 consists of 14 residues.

The CDR3 nucleotides are TGTGCCAGCAGTTATCGGGCGGGTAATCAGCCCCAGCATTTT. The encoded protein is CASSYRAGNQPQHF. This chain uses TRBV27 with TRBJ1-5; D is undetermined. The V gene's germline CDR1 is MNHEY and CDR2 SMNVEV (reference sequence). This CDR3 is built from 14 residues. Trimming left V 4 bases short and J 4 bases short, with 11 bases between.

V gene TRBV30 combines with J gene TRBJ2-7, with D maybe TRBD1 (5 bases). Trimming cost V 2 bases and J 3 bases, with 11 bases left between them. CDR3 size: 13 residues. The germline V gene encodes CDR1 GTSNPN and CDR2 SVGIG (reference sequence). The chain's CDR3 is CAWSSDSLYEQYF. CDR3 bases: TGTGCCTGGAGTAGTGACAGCCTCTACGAGCAGTACTTC. Combining the CDR3 with reference TRBV30 and TRBJ2-7 gives the whole variable domain SQTIHQWPATLVQPVGSPLSLECTVEGTSNPNLYWYRQAAGRGLQLLFYSVGIGQISSEVPQNLSASRPQDRQFILSSKKLLLSDSGFYLCAWSSDSLYEQYFGPGTRLTVT.

This clone was detected only once. V gene TRBV6-5 combines with J gene TRBJ1-1, with D possibly being TRBD1 (5 bases). Trimming removed 10 bases at V and 10 bases at J, with 16 bases between. Germline loops: CDR1 MNHEY, CDR2 SVGAGI. The CDR3 spans 11 residues. CDR3 in DNA: TGTGCCACCACTACAGGTTTCGTAGCTTTCTTT. Encoded protein: CATTTGFVAFF.

This clone has more than one count but fewer than ten. This chain joins TRBV6-6 and TRBJ1-1; D unclear. Germline V gene lookup returns CDR1 MNHNY and CDR2 SVGAGI (reference sequence). The CDR3 contains 13 residues. The ends were cut back, 6 bases at V and 4 bases at J, with 12 bases in the middle. This CDR3 reads CASRDSFGTEAFF. The CDR3, as DNA: TGTGCCAGCAGAGATAGTTTCGGCACTGAAGCTTTCTTT.

V usage is TRBV7-6 and J usage is TRBJ2-1, with TRBD2 matching over 8 bases. V shed 1 base and J 8 bases; nucleotides not matched to a gene: 4. This CDR3 has 14 residues. The germline V gene encodes CDR1 SGHVS and CDR2 FNYEAQ. The CDR3 DNA reads as TGTGCCAGCAGCTTAGTCCGGGAGGGGGATGAGCAGTTCTTC. It is translated as CASSLVREGDEQFF.

This clone came up a few times. The chain links TRBV19 to TRBJ1-6; no definite D call. CDR3 size: 13 residues. V lost 1 base and J 14 bases, leaving 12 bases between the germline ends. The germline CDR1 and CDR2 sequences are LNHDA and SQIVND (reference sequence). The CDR3 bases are TGTGCCAGTAGTATAGGCCCTGGCTGGTCCCTCCACTTT. Encoded protein: CASSIGPGWSLHF.

The CDR3 loop is CASSLEGAYEQYF. CDR3 DNA sequence: TGCGCCAGCAGCTTGGAAGGGGCCTACGAGCAGTACTTC. The chain links TRBV5-1 to TRBJ2-7, with D tentatively TRBD1 (5 bases). CDR1 and CDR2 (germline): SGHRS, YFSETQ. This CDR3 is 13 amino acids long. With 0 bases removed from V and 2 bases from J, the gap between germline ends came to 6 bases.